The 21 T cell receptor beta chains reported below all come from one sample, sequenced in a study of T-cell reconstitution after alpha-beta-depleted transplantation in children. Library preparation (for TCRbeta) was performed with unique molecular identifiers. TCRdb processed the PCR reads anew with MiXCR; each CDR3 protein has one entry. The sample gives about 190,000 distinct CDR3 sequences, over 8.5% of which show up once; about 13% is in the top ten. The specimen comprised PBMCs, sampled before TCRalphabeta/CD19-depleted stem cell transplant. The source of these receptors is a boy aged 2 to 10 with acute myeloid leukemia, due to receive a stem cell transplant.

This clonotype has a count of ten or more. The chain uses TRBV4-1 and TRBJ2-5; D tentatively reads TRBD1 or TRBD2 (5 bases each). Germline values: CDR1 MGHRA, CDR2 YSYEKL. The CDR3 runs 14 residues. Trimming shortened V by 4 bases and J by 1 base, and 10 bases separated the two germline ends. The CDR3 DNA reads TGCGCCAGCAGCCGGGGACGTATCCAAGAGACCCAGTACTTC. It specifies CASSRGRIQETQYF.

This clonotype appeared many times. CDR3 in amino acids: CASREAGMGSYEQYF. For the CDR3, the DNA is TGTGCCAGCAGGGAAGCGGGAATGGGTTCCTACGAGCAGTACTTC. The V and J genes are TRBV27 and TRBJ2-7; 7 bases match TRBD2. Trimming took 6 bases from V and 1 from J; bases not matched to a gene: 9. The CDR3 totals 15 residues. Looked up from germline, CDR1 is MNHEY and CDR2 is SMNVEV (reference sequence).

This clonotype has a count of ten or more. The chain carries TRBV5-1 and TRBJ1-1; D call uncertain. Germline lookup yields CDR1 SGHRS and CDR2 YFSETQ. CDR3 length: 14 residues. Trimming left V 4 bases short and J 0 bases short, with 10 bases between. This CDR3 reads CASSLIYMNTEAFF. The CDR3 nucleotides are TGCGCCAGCAGCCTGATTTACATGAACACTGAAGCTTTCTTT.

This clonotype was seen just once. This may arise from a read error, as a much more abundant clone is one base away. The gene calls are TRBV12-3 or TRBV12-4 and TRBJ2-7; possible D gene TRBD1, 6 bases. CDR3 length equals 16 residues. The CDR3 loop reads CASSFGRGQIPYEQSF. As DNA, the CDR3 is TGTGCCAGCAGTTTCGGCAGGGGCCAGATTCCCTACGAGCAGTCCTTC.

At least ten counts were recorded for this clonotype. This rearrangement joins TRBV5-1 to TRBJ1-4, with a weak D call TRBD1 (6 bases). V was trimmed by 3 bases and J by 8 bases, leaving 17 bases between them. Germline V lookup: CDR1 SGHRS, CDR2 YFSETQ. The CDR3 covers 15 residues. The CDR3 bases are TGCGCCAGCAGCTACCTACAGGGAGGAAGGGAAAAACTGTTTTTT. Its protein is CASSYLQGGREKLFF.

This clonotype has ten or more counts. CDR3 loop: CASIVERQGTDTQYF. The DNA of the CDR3 is TGTGCCAGCATTGTGGAGCGACAGGGAACAGATACGCAGTATTTT. V gene TRBV2 combines with J gene TRBJ2-3, with TRBD1 identical over 7 bases. The CDR3 totals 15 residues. Germline lookup yields CDR1 SNHLY and CDR2 FYNNEI. Trimming took 7 bases from V and 3 from J; bases not matched to a gene: 10.

This clonotype was detected ten times or more. V and J are TRBV29-1 and TRBJ2-7; 11 nucleotides match TRBD2. This CDR3 region has 13 residues. The germline V gene has CDR1 SQVTM and CDR2 ANQGSEA. Germline trimming cut 4 bases from V and 3 bases from J; bases unmatched to any gene: 2. This CDR3 reads CSVGGTSGYEQYF. The CDR3 bases are TGCAGCGTTGGCGGGACTAGCGGCTACGAGCAGTACTTC.

The table lists this clonotype with many counts. CDR3 sequence: CASRPPGAGTTLSYNEQFF. The CDR3 DNA reads as TGTGCCAGCAGGCCCCCTGGAGCGGGCACAACACTCTCCTACAATGAGCAGTTCTTC. The rearrangement joins TRBV5-6 to TRBJ2-1; D perhaps matches TRBD2 (6 bases). The CDR3 spans 19 residues. Germline lookup yields CDR1 SGHDT and CDR2 YYEEEE. V lost 5 bases to trimming and J lost 0 bases, with 24 bases between them.

This clonotype came up many times. The chain links TRBV5-1 to TRBJ1-5, with a tentative D call TRBD1 (6 bases). The germline V and J ends were trimmed by 9 bases and 7 bases, with 17 bases remaining between them. Germline V gene sequence: CDR1 SGHRS, CDR2 YFSETQ. This CDR3 has 13 residues. CDR3 sequence (DNA): TGCGCCACCCTGGTACAGGGATGCCAGCCCCAGCATTTT. Translated: CATLVQGCQPQHF. Combining the CDR3 with reference TRBV5-1 and TRBJ1-5 gives the whole variable domain KAGVTQTPRYLIKTRGQQVTLSCSPISGHRSVSWYQQTPGQGLQFLFEYFSETQRNKGNFPGRFSGRQFSNSRSEMNVSTLELGDSALYLCATLVQGCQPQHFGDGTRLSIL.

This clonotype was detected a few times. A much larger clone differs from this one at a single base, so this may be a read error. The chain's CDR3 is CSAAGGQGHVGDYGYPF. The CDR3 DNA sequence: TGCAGTGCAGCGGGGGGACAGGGTCACGTCGGGGACTATGGCTACCCCTTC. The J gene is TRBJ1-2, the V gene TRBV20-1; 9 nucleotides line up with TRBD1. This CDR3 has 17 amino acids. Germline V gene lookup returns CDR1 DFQATT and CDR2 SNEGSKA (reference sequence).

This clonotype was seen only a few times. The CDR3 DNA sequence: TGCGCCAGCAGCCAGGGGGGGAGGGCAGGGAGGGATGAGCAGTTCTTC. Translation gives CASSQGGRAGRDEQFF. The chain joins TRBV4-1 to TRBJ2-1, with 7 bases fitting TRBD2. Per germline, CDR1 MGHRA and CDR2 YSYEKL. This CDR3 has 16 residues. The V and J ends lost 3 bases and 8 bases, in that order; junction bases with no gene match: 13.

This clonotype was counted many times. The CDR3 sequence is CSVEGADTSYNEQFF. The CDR3 DNA is TGCAGCGTTGAAGGAGCGGATACCTCCTACAATGAGCAGTTCTTC. V gene TRBV29-1 combines with J gene TRBJ2-1; a weak D match, TRBD2 (5 bases). The CDR3 is made up of 15 amino acids. Germline V gene data show CDR1 as SQVTM and CDR2 as ANQGSEA. The V end was cut by 1 base, the J end by 0 bases, with 10 bases between.

At least ten counts were recorded for this clonotype. The J gene is TRBJ2-7, the V gene TRBV7-7, with 14 bases aligning to TRBD2. Germline V gives CDR1 SSHAT, CDR2 FNYEAQ (reference sequence). This CDR3 contains 16 residues. The CDR3 is CASSLERTSGGYEQYV. The CDR3 DNA reads as TGTGCTAGCAGCTTAGAGAGGACTAGCGGGGGGTACGAGCAGTACGTC.

This clonotype was detected many times. V is TRBV7-9 and J is TRBJ1-1, with 7 bases that match TRBD1. This CDR3 is built from 13 residues. CDR1 and CDR2 (germline): SEHNR, FQNEAQ (reference sequence). V lost 3 bases to trimming and J lost 5 bases; unmatched junction nucleotides: 3. DNA of the CDR3: TGTGCCAGCAGCTTGGGACAGACGACTGAAGCTTTCTTT. Encoded protein: CASSLGQTTEAFF. The full variable domain, its missing parts supplied by reference TRBV7-9 and TRBJ1-1, is DTGVSQNPRHKITKRGQNVTFRCDPISEHNRLYWYRQTLGQGPEFLTYFQNEAQLEKSRLLSDRFSAERPKGSFSTLEIQRTEQGDSAMYLCASSLGQTTEAFFGQGTRLTVV.

This clonotype was observed many times. The genes are TRBV20-1 and TRBJ1-1, with TRBD1 as a possible D gene (6 bases). Trimming cost V 3 bases and J 2 bases, with 16 bases left between them. Germline V lookup: CDR1 DFQATT, CDR2 SNEGSKA (reference sequence). The CDR3 has 15 amino acids. The CDR3 nucleotides read TGCAGTGCTAGGGAGTATGCGACAGGAAACACTGAAGCTTTCTTT. Its translation: CSAREYATGNTEAFF.

This clonotype was observed many times. The V gene is TRBV5-1, the J gene TRBJ2-2, with D unclear. From germline, CDR1 is SGHRS and CDR2 YFSETQ. V lost 0 bases to trimming and J lost 0 bases, with 6 bases between them. The CDR3 covers 15 residues. CDR3 region: CASSLVVTNTGELFF. DNA for the CDR3: TGCGCCAGCAGCTTGGTGGTCACGAACACCGGGGAGCTGTTTTTT.

The sample holds many counts of this clonotype. The rearrangement joins TRBV7-8 to TRBJ2-5; D possibly corresponds to TRBD2 (5 bases). The CDR3 contains 16 residues. Germline CDR1 reads SGHVS; CDR2 reads FQNEAQ. V gave up 5 bases and J gave up 5 bases, with 21 bases separating them. For the CDR3, the DNA is TGTGCCAGCAGCCACGAGAAGCGGTTCAAAAGGGAGACCCAGTACTTC. Residues: CASSHEKRFKRETQYF.

This clonotype has only a few counts. The V call is TRBV30, the J call TRBJ1-5; TRBD1 agrees at 7 bases. Germline assignment: CDR1 GTSNPN and CDR2 SVGIG (reference sequence). The CDR3 spans 13 residues. Trimming took 3 bases from V and 6 from J; bases not matched to a gene: 5. CDR3 sequence: CAWSKGASQPQHF. In nucleotides, the CDR3 is TGTGCCTGGAGCAAGGGGGCCAGTCAGCCCCAGCATTTT.

This clonotype was counted ten times or more. The chain carries TRBV21-1 and TRBJ1-4; the table's D call TRBD1 went unverified against the DNA. TRBV21-1 corresponds to a pseudogene. CDR3 length: 16 residues. The CDR3 loop is CASSKVGGGGREKLFF. CDR3 DNA: TGTGCCAGCAGCAAAGTAGGAGGGGGGGGCAGGGAAAAACTGTTTTTT.

Ten or more counts support this clonotype. The rearrangement joins TRBV5-1 to TRBJ2-1; a possible D gene is TRBD2 (5 bases). The CDR3 totals 14 residues. V shed 0 bases and J shed 6 bases, with 10 bases lying between them. Germline V gene data show CDR1 as SGHRS and CDR2 as YFSETQ. CDR3 coding DNA: TGCGCCAGCAGCTTGGGAGGGCCCATCAATGAGCAGTTCTTC. Protein product: CASSLGGPINEQFF.

Ten or more counts support this clonotype. V and J are TRBV5-4 and TRBJ2-1, with 7 bases that match TRBD2. The junction had 13 bases not matched to a gene; V was cut back by 1 base and J by 0 bases. This CDR3 has 19 amino acids. Germline-derived CDR1 and CDR2 are SGHNT and YYREEE (reference sequence). The CDR3 sequence is CASSLSGEGFRSSYNEQFF. CDR3 in DNA: TGTGCCAGCAGCTTGTCGGGGGAGGGGTTTCGGAGCTCCTACAATGAGCAGTTCTTC.